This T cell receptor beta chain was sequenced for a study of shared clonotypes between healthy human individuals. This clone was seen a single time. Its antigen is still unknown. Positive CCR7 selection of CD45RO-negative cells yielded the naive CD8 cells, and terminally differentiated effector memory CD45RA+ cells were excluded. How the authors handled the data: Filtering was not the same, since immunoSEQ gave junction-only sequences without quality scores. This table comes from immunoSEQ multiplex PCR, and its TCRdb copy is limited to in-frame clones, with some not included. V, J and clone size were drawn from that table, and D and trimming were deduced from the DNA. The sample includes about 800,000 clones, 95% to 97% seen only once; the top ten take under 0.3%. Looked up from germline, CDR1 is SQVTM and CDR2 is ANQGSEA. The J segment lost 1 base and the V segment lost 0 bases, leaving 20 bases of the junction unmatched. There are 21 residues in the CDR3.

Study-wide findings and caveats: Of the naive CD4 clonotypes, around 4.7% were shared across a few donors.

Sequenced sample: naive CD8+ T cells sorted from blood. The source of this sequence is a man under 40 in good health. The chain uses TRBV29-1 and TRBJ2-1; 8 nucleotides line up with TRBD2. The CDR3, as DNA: TGCAGCGTTGAAGACAATATGGGGACAACCAAGACTAGCGAGTCCTACAATGAGCAGTTCTTC. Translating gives CSVEDNMGTTKTSESYNEQFF.